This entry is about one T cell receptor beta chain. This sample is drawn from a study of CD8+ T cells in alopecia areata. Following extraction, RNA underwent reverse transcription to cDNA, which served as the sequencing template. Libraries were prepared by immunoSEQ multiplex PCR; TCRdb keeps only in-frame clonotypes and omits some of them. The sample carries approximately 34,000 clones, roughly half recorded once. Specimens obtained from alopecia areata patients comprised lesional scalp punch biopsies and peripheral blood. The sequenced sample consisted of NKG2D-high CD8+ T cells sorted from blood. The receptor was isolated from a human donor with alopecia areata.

CDR3 region: CASSQQDRASNYGYTF. As DNA, the CDR3 is TGCGCCAGCAGCCAACAGGATCGAGCTTCTAACTATGGCTACACCTTC. V and J are TRBV4-3 and TRBJ1-2; no definite D call. CDR3 length equals 16 residues. In germline, CDR1 is LGHNA, CDR2 YSLEER. V was shortened by 2 bases and J by 0 bases, with 13 bases between the two germline ends.